Presented here are 21 T cell receptor beta chains from one specimen sequenced in a study of cytomegalovirus exposure and HLA in healthy donors. Profiling relied on immunoSEQ multiplex PCR, and the TCRdb table lists in-frame clones only, not all of them. The repertoire consists of about 350,000 clones, with about nine tenths occurring once and the leading ten covering 1.2%. The material sequenced was PBMCs. Receptors were obtained from a woman aged 25-40 years in good health and CMV-seropositive.

The chain has TRBV27 and TRBJ2-3, with D possibly being TRBD2 (5 bases). The V and J ends lost 0 bases and 4 bases respectively, with 14 bases between them. Germline V gives CDR1 MNHEY, CDR2 SMNVEV (reference sequence). The CDR3 has 16 residues. The CDR3 DNA reads as TGTGCCAGCAGTTTATCCGGGGTTCCCGGGGCAGATACGCAGTATTTT. It yields the protein CASSLSGVPGADTQYF.

V gene TRBV5-8 combines with J gene TRBJ2-7; TRBD1 is a possible D gene (5 bases). The CDR3 loop spans 13 amino acids. Trimming stripped 3 bases from V and 7 bases from J, with 14 bases between. Germline V lookup: CDR1 SGHTS, CDR2 YDEGEE. CDR3 loop: CASSWKGAGEQYF. The CDR3, as DNA: TGTGCCAGCAGCTGGAAAGGGGCAGGGGAGCAGTACTTC.

About this clone itself: Other DNA sequences in the sample encode the same CDR3. The chain links TRBV6-5 to TRBJ2-7; D is uncertain. The V gene's germline CDR1 is MNHEY and CDR2 SVGAGI. The CDR3 is 11 amino acids. V was clipped by 6 bases and J by 4 bases, with 7 bases between them. This CDR3 reads CASRDAYEQYF. The DNA of the CDR3 is TGTGCCAGCAGGGATGCGTACGAGCAGTACTTC.

This clone has a single count. The V call is TRBV28, the J call TRBJ1-1, with D possibly matching TRBD1 (5 bases). Trimming pared 0 bases from V and 3 bases from J, leaving 11 bases between. The CDR3 runs 15 residues. The germline CDR1 and CDR2 sequences are MDHEN and SYDVKM. CDR3 residues: CASSLWGGADTEAFF. In DNA form, the CDR3 reads TGTGCCAGCAGTTTATGGGGAGGGGCGGACACTGAAGCTTTCTTT.

Only one count was recorded for this clone. V usage is TRBV6-5 and J usage is TRBJ2-1; no clear D. V was trimmed by 6 bases and J by 1 base, leaving 13 bases between them. The CDR3 has 15 amino acids. CDR1 and CDR2 from the germline V gene are MNHEY and SVGAGI. CDR3 sequence reads: CASSPPQHSYNEQFF. CDR3 DNA: TGTGCCAGCAGCCCCCCACAACATTCCTACAATGAGCAGTTCTTC.

This clone was seen a single time. The rearrangement uses TRBV6-1 and TRBJ1-2; no clear D. Between the trimmed V and J ends, which lost 2 bases and 3 bases, there was a span of 7 bases. The CDR3 has 13 amino acids. Germline assignment: CDR1 MNHNS and CDR2 SASEGT. CDR3 sequence: CASSERAHYGYTF. The CDR3 DNA follows: TGTGCCAGCAGTGAAAGGGCGCACTATGGCTACACCTTC.

The V call is TRBV6-5, the J call TRBJ2-7; TRBD1 matches at 7 bases. This CDR3 region has 16 residues. The V gene's germline CDR1 is MNHEY and CDR2 SVGAGI. With V trimmed by 2 bases and J by 6 bases, 13 bases remained unmatched. The CDR3 bases are TGTGCCAGCAGTTACCGTTCGACAGGGTCTCTCAGCGAGCAGTACTTC. Its protein product is CASSYRSTGSLSEQYF.

This clone was seen a handful of times. V gene TRBV6-1 combines with J gene TRBJ2-7; D is tentatively TRBD1 or TRBD2 (5 bases each). Trimming took 6 bases from V and 0 from J, leaving 15 bases between them. Germline CDR1 is MNHNS and CDR2 is SASEGT. This CDR3 is 15 amino acids long. The CDR3 sequence: CASSGRDHLSYEQYF. The CDR3 coding sequence is TGTGCCAGCAGCGGCCGGGACCATCTCTCCTACGAGCAGTACTTC.

The chain recombines TRBV6-1 with TRBJ2-2, with 7 positions matching TRBD1. This CDR3 is 14 amino acids long. Germline CDR1 is MNHNS and CDR2 is SASEGT. The junction had 6 bases not matched to a gene; V was cut back by 6 bases and J by 5 bases. The CDR3 region is CASRPGQLTGELFF. In DNA, the CDR3 is TGTGCCAGCAGACCGGGACAGCTGACCGGGGAGCTGTTTTTT.

The rearrangement uses TRBV6-1 and TRBJ2-2; no definite D call. V lost 6 bases to trimming and J lost 3 bases, with 14 bases between them. Germline V gives CDR1 MNHNS, CDR2 SASEGT. CDR3 length equals 15 residues. CDR3 DNA sequence: TGTGCCAGCAGCCGGACGGATCATTACACCGGGGAGCTGTTTTTT. Protein product: CASSRTDHYTGELFF.

This chain links TRBV27 with TRBJ2-4, with 7 bases aligning to TRBD1. Trimming removed 4 bases from V and 7 bases from J; junction bases left unmatched: 10. The length of the CDR3 is 15 residues. Per the germline V gene, CDR1 is MNHEY and CDR2 is SMNVEV (reference sequence). CDR3 bases: TGTGCCAGCAGTTCCTTCGGGACAGTGAGGAACATTCAGTACTTC. Amino acids: CASSSFGTVRNIQYF.

The rearrangement uses TRBV5-6 and TRBJ2-1; TRBD2 agrees at 7 bases. Losses at the gene ends were 5 bases for V and 0 bases for J; bases not matched to a gene: 2. There are 14 residues in the CDR3. Germline V gene lookup returns CDR1 SGHDT and CDR2 YYEEEE. The CDR3 DNA reads TGTGCCAGCAGACTAGCGAGCTCCTACAATGAGCAGTTCTTC. Amino acid sequence: CASRLASSYNEQFF.

V usage is TRBV18 and J usage is TRBJ2-6, with D possibly TRBD1 on 5 matching bases. CDR1 KGHSH and CDR2 LQKENI come from the germline V gene. This CDR3 is 14 amino acids long. The V gene lost 5 bases and the J gene lost 0 bases, with 5 bases spanning the gap. In DNA form, the CDR3 reads TGTGCCAGCTCAACAGGCTCTGGGGCCAACGTCCTGACTTTC. Its translation is CASSTGSGANVLTF.

The chain has TRBV2 and TRBJ2-7; D unclear. The V end lost 6 bases, the J end lost 3 bases, and 9 bases lay between the germline ends. CDR1 and CDR2 (germline): SNHLY, FYNNEI. The CDR3 sequence is 12 residues long. This chain's CDR3 is CASRGTVYEQYF. The CDR3 bases are TGTGCCAGCAGGGGAACAGTCTACGAGCAGTACTTC.

The sample holds one count of this clone. The rearrangement uses TRBV28 and TRBJ1-1; D not certain. There are 15 residues in the CDR3. The germline V and J ends were trimmed by 4 bases and 0 bases, with 12 bases remaining between them. Germline CDR1 MDHEN, CDR2 SYDVKM. In DNA form, the CDR3 reads TGTGCCAGCAGTTGGCGAGGACTGCTGAACACTGAAGCTTTCTTT. This sequence encodes CASSWRGLLNTEAFF.

The chain employs TRBV18 and TRBJ1-2, with TRBD1 matching 10 bases. Germline CDR1 KGHSH, CDR2 LQKENI. This CDR3 is built from 16 residues. The V and J ends lost 3 bases and 5 bases, in that order; junction bases with no gene match: 9. Here the CDR3 DNA reads TGTGCCAGCTCACCCAACTCCGGGACAGGGGTGTATGGCTACACCTTC. It translates to CASSPNSGTGVYGYTF.

The rearrangement joins TRBV7-2 to TRBJ2-7, with D possibly TRBD1 on 6 matching bases. The CDR3 sequence is 15 residues long. In germline, CDR1 is SGHTA, CDR2 FQGNSA. The V end lost 4 bases, the J end lost 3 bases, and 16 bases lay between the germline ends. The CDR3 here is CASSSTLLDSYEQYF. CDR3 nucleotides: TGTGCCAGCAGCTCAACTCTCTTGGACAGCTACGAGCAGTACTTC.

The J gene is TRBJ2-5, the V gene TRBV7-6, with D uncertain. The CDR3 runs 12 residues. The germline V gene encodes CDR1 SGHVS and CDR2 FNYEAQ. V was trimmed by 3 bases and J by 3 bases, leaving 5 bases between them. CDR3 nucleotides: TGTGCCAGCAGCTTTTCTAAAGAGACCCAGTACTTC. Protein product: CASSFSKETQYF.

The V call is TRBV30, the J call TRBJ1-2, with 10 bases lining up with TRBD1. The germline gives CDR1 GTSNPN, CDR2 SVGIG (reference sequence). J was trimmed by 8 bases and V by 1 base; bases with no gene match: 10. The CDR3 has 15 residues. The CDR3 protein is CAWSGVGTGAEGYTF. CDR3 in DNA: TGTGCCTGGAGTGGGGTGGGGACAGGGGCGGAAGGCTACACCTTC.

The chain employs TRBV28 and TRBJ1-1; D is ambiguous. Trimming left V 7 bases short and J 4 bases short, with 13 bases between. Germline V CDR1 and CDR2: MDHEN, SYDVKM. CDR3 length: 13 amino acids. This CDR3 reads CASTTPWGTEAFF. CDR3 bases: TGTGCCAGCACGACACCTTGGGGCACTGAAGCTTTCTTT.

This chain uses TRBV25-1 with TRBJ2-1; 8 nucleotides agree with TRBD2. V was pared by 11 bases and J by 0 bases, with 6 bases of the junction left unmatched. Germline V gene lookup returns CDR1 MGHDK and CDR2 SYGVNS. The length of the CDR3 is 14 residues. The CDR3 here is CAYSGENSYNEQFF. The CDR3 coding sequence is TGTGCCTATAGCGGGGAAAACTCCTACAATGAGCAGTTCTTC.